Listed below are T cell receptor beta chains from one sample, sequenced in a study of monozygotic twins with inflammatory bowel disease. With the 5' RACE reads reprocessed, TCRdb shows one record per CDR3 protein and no DNA. The sample has 400,000 to 500,000 distinct CDR3 sequences; the top ten hold 2.4%. Input material: blood. These receptors came from a human donor with ulcerative colitis or Crohn's disease, or a healthy co-twin of an affected twin (not recorded which). Each CDR3 is given with its conserved first and last residue.

CSVVLISGPYEQYF	TRBV29-1	14	TRBJ2-7
CSAPYRPGQNSPLHF	TRBV20-1	15	TRBJ1-6
CASSLVGAPETQYF	TRBV7-9	14	TRBJ2-5
CRASKSLSTDTQYF	TRBV20-1	14	TRBJ2-3
CSVEGGAIYNEQFF	TRBV29-1	14	TRBJ2-1
CAIRSARNYNEQFF	TRBV10-3	14	TRBJ2-1
CATSPSRGGENSPLHF	TRBV15	16	TRBJ1-6
CASSLRTSGLPYNEQFF	TRBV7-2	17	TRBJ2-1
CASRGQGVYGTEAFF	TRBV6-1	15	TRBJ1-1
CSAIGWASYEQYF	TRBV20-1	13	TRBJ2-7
CASSYTDRIAKNIQYF	TRBV6-5	16	TRBJ2-4
CASSEPGATKNIQYF	TRBV25-1	15	TRBJ2-4
CASSLEIGGGIGYTF	TRBV5-4	15	TRBJ1-2
CASSLGLGANTGKLFF	TRBV7-9	16	TRBJ2-2
CASSFPPSDATDTQYF	TRBV7-9	16	TRBJ2-3
CASSLGPPSYEQYF	TRBV7-2	14	TRBJ2-7
CASSDRLNSPLHF	TRBV28	13	TRBJ1-6
CASREDINTEAFF	TRBV6-6	13	TRBJ1-1
CASRLAGTFYNEQFF	TRBV6-2/TRBV6-3	15	TRBJ2-1
CSVEDLTTYEQYF	TRBV29-1	13	TRBJ2-7
CASSLGNPGSYGYTF	TRBV28	15	TRBJ1-2
CSVRSRDTEAFF	TRBV29-1	12	TRBJ1-1
CASRAGGIGGTNTEAFF	TRBV28	17	TRBJ1-1
CASSQGVGIYEQYF	TRBV7-3	14	TRBJ2-7
CSAGGHNTEAFF	TRBV20-1	12	TRBJ1-1
CASSLAGTEQETQYF	TRBV5-8	15	TRBJ2-5
CASSRWTEDGYTF	TRBV5-4	13	TRBJ1-2
CASSQDASGPTDTQYF	TRBV4-1	16	TRBJ2-3
CASSQGQFSGNTIYF	TRBV4-1	15	TRBJ1-3
CASSQGWDRGSNEQFF	TRBV4-1	16	TRBJ2-1
CSARGFPDTEAFF	TRBV20-1	13	TRBJ1-1
CASSQDTNADTQYF	TRBV4-3	14	TRBJ2-3
CAISPGQGNAYEQYF	TRBV10-3	15	TRBJ2-7
CASSSRGGYSPLHF	TRBV6-5	14	TRBJ1-6